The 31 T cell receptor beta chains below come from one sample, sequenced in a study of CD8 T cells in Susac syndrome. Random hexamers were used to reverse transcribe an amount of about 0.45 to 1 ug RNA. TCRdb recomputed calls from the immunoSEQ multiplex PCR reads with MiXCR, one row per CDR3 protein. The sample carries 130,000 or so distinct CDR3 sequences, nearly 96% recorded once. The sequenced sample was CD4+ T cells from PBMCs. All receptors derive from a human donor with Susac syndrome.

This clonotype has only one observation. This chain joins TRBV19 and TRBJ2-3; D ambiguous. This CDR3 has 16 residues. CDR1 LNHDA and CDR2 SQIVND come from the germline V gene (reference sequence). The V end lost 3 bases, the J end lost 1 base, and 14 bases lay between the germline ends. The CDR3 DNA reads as TGTGCCAGTAGTATGTTATTGGGGTCAGGCACAGATACGCAGTATTTT. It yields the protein CASSMLLGSGTDTQYF.

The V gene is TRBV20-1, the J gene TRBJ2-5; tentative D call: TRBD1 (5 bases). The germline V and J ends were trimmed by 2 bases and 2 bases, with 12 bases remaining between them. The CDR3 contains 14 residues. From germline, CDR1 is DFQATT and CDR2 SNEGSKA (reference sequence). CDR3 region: CSARLYPGQETQYF. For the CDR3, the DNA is TGCAGTGCTAGATTGTACCCAGGGCAAGAGACCCAGTACTTC.

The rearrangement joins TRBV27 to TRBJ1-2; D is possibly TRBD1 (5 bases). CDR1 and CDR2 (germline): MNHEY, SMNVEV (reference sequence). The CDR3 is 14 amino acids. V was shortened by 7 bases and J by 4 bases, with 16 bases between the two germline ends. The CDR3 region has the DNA TGTGCCAGCACCTCGACGGGGGGAATCTATGGCTACACCTTC. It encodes CASTSTGGIYGYTF.

The CDR3 DNA follows: TGTGCCAGCAGTGAAGTCTACAATGAGCAGTTCTTC. It specifies CASSEVYNEQFF. J is TRBJ2-1 and V is TRBV6-1; no definite D call. CDR1 is MNHNS, CDR2 SASEGT, per germline. Trimming shortened V by 1 base and J by 3 bases, and 1 base separated the two germline ends. The CDR3 covers 12 residues.

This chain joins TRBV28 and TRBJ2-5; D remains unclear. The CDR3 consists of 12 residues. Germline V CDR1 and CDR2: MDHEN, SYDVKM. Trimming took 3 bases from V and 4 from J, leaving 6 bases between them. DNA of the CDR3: TGTGCCAGCAGTTTTCTCTCAGAGACCCAGTACTTC. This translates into CASSFLSETQYF.

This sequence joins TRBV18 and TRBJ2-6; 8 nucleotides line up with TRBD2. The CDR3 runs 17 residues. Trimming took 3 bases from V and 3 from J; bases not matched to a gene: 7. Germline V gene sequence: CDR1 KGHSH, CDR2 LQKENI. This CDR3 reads CASSPETGGLGANVLTF. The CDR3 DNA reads TGTGCCAGCTCACCTGAGACGGGAGGGCTTGGGGCCAACGTCCTGACTTTC.

The CDR3 region has the DNA TGTGCCAGCAGTCCCGATCGCACAGATACGCAGTATTTT. It yields the protein CASSPDRTDTQYF. V and J are TRBV28 and TRBJ2-3; D uncertain. Germline CDR1 reads MDHEN; CDR2 reads SYDVKM. V was trimmed by 5 bases and J by 1 base, leaving 7 bases between them. This CDR3 contains 13 residues.

The CDR3 region is CSGRGFLSGANVLTF. The CDR3 DNA reads TGCAGCGGTAGGGGCTTCCTCTCTGGGGCCAACGTCCTGACTTTC. The chain has TRBV29-1 and TRBJ2-6; D perhaps matches TRBD1 (5 bases). Germline CDR1 SQVTM, CDR2 ANQGSEA. The CDR3 has 15 amino acids. Trimming cost V 7 bases and J 0 bases, with 13 bases left between them.

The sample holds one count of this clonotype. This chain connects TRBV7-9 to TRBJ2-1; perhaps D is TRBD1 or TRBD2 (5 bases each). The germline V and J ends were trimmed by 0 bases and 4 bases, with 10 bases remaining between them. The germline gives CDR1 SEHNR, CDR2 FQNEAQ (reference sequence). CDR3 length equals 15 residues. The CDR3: CASSLALGDYNEQFF. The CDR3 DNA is TGTGCCAGCAGCTTAGCGCTGGGGGATTACAATGAGCAGTTCTTC.

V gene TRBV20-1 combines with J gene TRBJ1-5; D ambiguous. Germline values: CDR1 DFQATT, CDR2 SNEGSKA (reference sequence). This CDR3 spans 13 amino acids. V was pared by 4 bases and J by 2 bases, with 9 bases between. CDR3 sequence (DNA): TGCAGTGCTATCCCTGGGGGCAATCAGCCCCAGCATTTT. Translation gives CSAIPGGNQPQHF.

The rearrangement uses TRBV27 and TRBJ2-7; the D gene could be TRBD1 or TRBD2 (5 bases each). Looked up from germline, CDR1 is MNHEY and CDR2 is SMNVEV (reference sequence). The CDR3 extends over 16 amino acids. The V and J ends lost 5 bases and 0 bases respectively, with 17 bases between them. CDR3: CASSQQGRTSSYEQYF. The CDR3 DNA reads TGTGCCAGCAGTCAGCAGGGACGGACCAGCTCCTACGAGCAGTACTTC.

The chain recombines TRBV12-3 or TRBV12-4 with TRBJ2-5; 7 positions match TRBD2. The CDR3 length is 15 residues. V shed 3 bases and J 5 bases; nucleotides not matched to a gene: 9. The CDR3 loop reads CASSFQAGEAETQYF. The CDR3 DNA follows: TGTGCCAGCAGTTTTCAGGCGGGAGAAGCGGAGACCCAGTACTTC.

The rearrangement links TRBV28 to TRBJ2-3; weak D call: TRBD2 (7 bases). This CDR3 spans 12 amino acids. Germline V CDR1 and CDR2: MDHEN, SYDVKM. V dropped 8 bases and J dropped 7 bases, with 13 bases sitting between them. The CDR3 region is CASGEGGNTQYF. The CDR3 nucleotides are TGTGCCAGCGGCGAGGGGGGGAATACGCAGTATTTT.

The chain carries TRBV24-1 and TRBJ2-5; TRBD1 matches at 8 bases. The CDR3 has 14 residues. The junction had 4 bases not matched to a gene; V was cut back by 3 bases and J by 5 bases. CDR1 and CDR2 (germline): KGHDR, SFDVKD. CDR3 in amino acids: CATSDTRGLETQYF. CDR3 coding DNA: TGTGCCACCAGTGATACCAGGGGGCTGGAGACCCAGTACTTC.

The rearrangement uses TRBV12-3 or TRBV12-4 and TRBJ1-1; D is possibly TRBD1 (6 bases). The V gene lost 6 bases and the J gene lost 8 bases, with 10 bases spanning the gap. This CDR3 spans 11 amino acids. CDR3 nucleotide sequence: TGTGCCAGCAGGACCGGGACAGAAGCTTTCTTT. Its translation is CASRTGTEAFF.

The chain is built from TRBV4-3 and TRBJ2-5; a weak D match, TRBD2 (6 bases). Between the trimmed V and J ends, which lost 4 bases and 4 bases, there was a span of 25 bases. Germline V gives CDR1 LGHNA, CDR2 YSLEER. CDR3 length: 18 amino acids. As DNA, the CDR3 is TGCGCCAGCAGCCCCCCTCCCAGTTGCAGGGAGGTTTCAGAGACCCAGTACTTC. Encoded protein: CASSPPPSCREVSETQYF.

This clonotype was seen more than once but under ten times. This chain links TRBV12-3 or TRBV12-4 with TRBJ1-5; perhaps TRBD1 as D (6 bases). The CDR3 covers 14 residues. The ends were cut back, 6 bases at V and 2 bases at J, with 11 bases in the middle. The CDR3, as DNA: TGTGCCAGCAGCCGTGGGGGCGGCAATCAGCCCCAGCATTTT. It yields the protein CASSRGGGNQPQHF.

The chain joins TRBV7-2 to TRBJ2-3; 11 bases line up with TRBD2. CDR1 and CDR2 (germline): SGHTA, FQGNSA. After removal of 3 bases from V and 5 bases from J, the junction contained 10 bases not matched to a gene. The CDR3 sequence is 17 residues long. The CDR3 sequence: CASSFFSGRALVDTQYF. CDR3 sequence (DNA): TGTGCCAGCAGCTTCTTTAGCGGGAGGGCCTTGGTAGATACGCAGTATTTT. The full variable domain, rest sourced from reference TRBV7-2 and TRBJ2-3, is GAGVSQSPSNKVTEKGKDVELRCDPISGHTALYWYRQSLGQGLEFLIYFQGNSAPDKSGLPSDRFSAERTGGSVSTLTIQRTQQEDSAVYLCASSFFSGRALVDTQYFGPGTRLTVL.

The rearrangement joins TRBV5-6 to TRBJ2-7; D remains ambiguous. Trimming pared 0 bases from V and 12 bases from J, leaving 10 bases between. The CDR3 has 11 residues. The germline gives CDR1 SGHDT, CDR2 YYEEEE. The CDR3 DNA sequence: TGTGCCAGCAGCTTGGCCGGTCCGGGGTACTTC. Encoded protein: CASSLAGPGYF.

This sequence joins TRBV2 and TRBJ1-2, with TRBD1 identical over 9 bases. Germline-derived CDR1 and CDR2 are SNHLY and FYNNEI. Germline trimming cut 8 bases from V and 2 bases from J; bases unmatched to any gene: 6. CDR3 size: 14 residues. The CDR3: CASSAGTGNYGYTF. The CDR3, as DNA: TGTGCCAGCTCGGCGGGGACAGGGAACTATGGCTACACCTTC. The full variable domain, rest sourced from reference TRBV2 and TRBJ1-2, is EPEVTQTPSHQVTQMGQEVILRCVPISNHLYFYWYRQILGQKVEFLVSFYNNEISEKSEIFDDQFSVERPDGSNFTLKIRSTKLEDSAMYFCASSAGTGNYGYTFGSGTRLTVV.

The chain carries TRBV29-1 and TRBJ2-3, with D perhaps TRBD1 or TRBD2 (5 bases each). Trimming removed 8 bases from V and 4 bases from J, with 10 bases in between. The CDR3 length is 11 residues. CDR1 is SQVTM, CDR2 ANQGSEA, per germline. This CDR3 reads CSFRGADTQYF. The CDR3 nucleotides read TGCAGCTTTAGGGGAGCAGATACGCAGTATTTT.

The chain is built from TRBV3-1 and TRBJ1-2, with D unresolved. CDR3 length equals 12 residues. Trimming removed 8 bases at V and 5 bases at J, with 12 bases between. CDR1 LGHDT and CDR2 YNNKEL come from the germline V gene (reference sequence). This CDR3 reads CASFRAQYGYTF. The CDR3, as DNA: TGTGCCAGCTTCCGGGCCCAATATGGCTACACCTTC.

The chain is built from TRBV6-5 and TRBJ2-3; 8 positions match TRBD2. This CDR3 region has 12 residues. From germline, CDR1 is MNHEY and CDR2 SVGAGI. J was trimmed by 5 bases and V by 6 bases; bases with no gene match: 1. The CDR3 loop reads CASSRGGDTQYF. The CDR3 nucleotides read TGTGCCAGCAGCCGGGGGGGAGATACGCAGTATTTT.

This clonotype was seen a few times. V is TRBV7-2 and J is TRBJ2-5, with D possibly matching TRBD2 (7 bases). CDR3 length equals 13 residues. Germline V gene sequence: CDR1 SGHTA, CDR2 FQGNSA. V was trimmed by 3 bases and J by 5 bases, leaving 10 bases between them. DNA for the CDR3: TGTGCCAGCAGCTTGCGGGGGCGGGAGACCCAGTACTTC. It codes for CASSLRGRETQYF.

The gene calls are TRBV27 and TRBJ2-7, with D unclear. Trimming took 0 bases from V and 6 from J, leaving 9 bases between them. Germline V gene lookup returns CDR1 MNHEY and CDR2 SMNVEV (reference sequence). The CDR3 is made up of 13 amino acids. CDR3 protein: CASSLSIGGEQYF. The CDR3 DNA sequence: TGTGCCAGCAGTTTATCGATAGGCGGCGAGCAGTACTTC.

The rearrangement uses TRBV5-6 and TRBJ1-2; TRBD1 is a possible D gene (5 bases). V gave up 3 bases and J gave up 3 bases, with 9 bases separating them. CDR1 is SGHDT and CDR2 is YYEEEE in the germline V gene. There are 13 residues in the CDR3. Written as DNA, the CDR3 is TGTGCCAGCAGCTCACAGGCTCACTATGGCTACACCTTC. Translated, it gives CASSSQAHYGYTF. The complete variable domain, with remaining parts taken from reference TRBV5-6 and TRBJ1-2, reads DAGVTQSPTHLIKTRGQQVTLRCSPKSGHDTVSWYQQALGQGPQFIFQYYEEEERQRGNFPDRFSGHQFPNYSSELNVNALLLGDSALYLCASSSQAHYGYTFGSGTRLTVV.

The CDR3 is CAWSHGLAGGQETQYF. The CDR3 nucleotides read TGTGCCTGGAGCCACGGACTAGCGGGAGGGCAGGAGACCCAGTACTTC. The chain has TRBV30 and TRBJ2-5; TRBD2 aligns across 15 bases. CDR3 length: 16 residues. Germline CDR1 and CDR2: GTSNPN and SVGIG (reference sequence). V shed 3 bases and J 5 bases; nucleotides not matched to a gene: 7.

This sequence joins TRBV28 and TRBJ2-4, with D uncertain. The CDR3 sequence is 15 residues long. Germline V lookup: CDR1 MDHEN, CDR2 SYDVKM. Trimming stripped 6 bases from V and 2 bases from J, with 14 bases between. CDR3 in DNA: TGTGCCAGCAGACCCCCAGGTGGAACCAAAAACATTCAGTACTTC. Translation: CASRPPGGTKNIQYF.

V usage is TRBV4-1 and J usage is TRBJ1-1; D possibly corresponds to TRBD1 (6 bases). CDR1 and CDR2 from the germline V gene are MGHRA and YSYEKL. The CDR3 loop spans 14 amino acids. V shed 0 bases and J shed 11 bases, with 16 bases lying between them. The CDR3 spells CASSQDWVQTGAFF. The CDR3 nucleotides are TGCGCCAGCAGCCAAGATTGGGTCCAAACAGGGGCTTTCTTT.

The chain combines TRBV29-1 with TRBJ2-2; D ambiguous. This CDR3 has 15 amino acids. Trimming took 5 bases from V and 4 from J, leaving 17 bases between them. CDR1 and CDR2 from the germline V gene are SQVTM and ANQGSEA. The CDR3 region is CSVQRPGKPTGELFF. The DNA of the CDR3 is TGCAGCGTTCAACGACCGGGTAAACCCACCGGGGAGCTGTTTTTT.

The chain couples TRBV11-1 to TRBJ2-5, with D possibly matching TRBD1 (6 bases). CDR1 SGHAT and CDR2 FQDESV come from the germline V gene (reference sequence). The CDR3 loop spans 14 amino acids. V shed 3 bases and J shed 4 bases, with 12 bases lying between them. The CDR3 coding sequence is TGTGCCAGCAGCTTTGCCAGGGGAAGAGAGACCCAGTACTTC. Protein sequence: CASSFARGRETQYF. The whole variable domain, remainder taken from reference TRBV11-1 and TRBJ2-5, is EAEVAQSPRYKITEKSQAVAFWCDPISGHATLYWYRQILGQGPELLVQFQDESVVDDSQLPKDRFSAERLKGVDSTLKIQPAELGDSAMYLCASSFARGRETQYFGPGTRLLVL.